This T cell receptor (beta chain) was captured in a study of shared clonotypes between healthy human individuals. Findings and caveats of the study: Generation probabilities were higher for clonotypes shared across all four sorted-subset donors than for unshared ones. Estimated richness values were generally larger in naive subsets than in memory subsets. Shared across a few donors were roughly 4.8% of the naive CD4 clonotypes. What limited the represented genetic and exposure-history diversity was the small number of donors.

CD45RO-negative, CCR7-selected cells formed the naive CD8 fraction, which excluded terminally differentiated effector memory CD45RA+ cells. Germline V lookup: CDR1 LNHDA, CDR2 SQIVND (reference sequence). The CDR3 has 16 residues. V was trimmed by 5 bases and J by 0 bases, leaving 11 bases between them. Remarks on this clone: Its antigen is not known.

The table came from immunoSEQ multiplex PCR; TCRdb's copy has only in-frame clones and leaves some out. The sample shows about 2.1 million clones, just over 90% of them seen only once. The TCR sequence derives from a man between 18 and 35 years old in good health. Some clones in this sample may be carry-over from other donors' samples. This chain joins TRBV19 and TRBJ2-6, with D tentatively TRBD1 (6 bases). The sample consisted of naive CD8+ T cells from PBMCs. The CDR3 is CASSDTGNSGANVLTF. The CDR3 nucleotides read TGTGCCAGTAGTGATACAGGGAACTCTGGGGCCAACGTCCTGACTTTC.